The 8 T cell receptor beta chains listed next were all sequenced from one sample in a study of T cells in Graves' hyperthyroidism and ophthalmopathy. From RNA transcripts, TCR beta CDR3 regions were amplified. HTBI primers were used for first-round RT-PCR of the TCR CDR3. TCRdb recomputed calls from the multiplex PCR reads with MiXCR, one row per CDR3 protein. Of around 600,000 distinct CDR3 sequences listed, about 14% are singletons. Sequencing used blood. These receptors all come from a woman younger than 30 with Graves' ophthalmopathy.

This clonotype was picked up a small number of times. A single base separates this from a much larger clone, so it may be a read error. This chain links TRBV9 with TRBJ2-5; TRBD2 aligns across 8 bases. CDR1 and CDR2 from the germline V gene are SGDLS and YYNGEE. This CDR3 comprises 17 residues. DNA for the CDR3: TGTGCCAGCAGCGTAGGACGATCGGGAGGGCCTGGAGAGACCCAGTGCTTC. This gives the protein CASSVGRSGGPGETQCF.

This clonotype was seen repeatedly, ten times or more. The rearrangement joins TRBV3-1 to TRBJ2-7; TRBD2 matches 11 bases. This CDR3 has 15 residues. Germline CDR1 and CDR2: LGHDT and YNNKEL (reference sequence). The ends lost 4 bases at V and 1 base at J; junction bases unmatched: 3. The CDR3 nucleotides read TGTGCCAGCAGCCGACTAGCGGGAAGGTCCTACGAGCAGTACTTC. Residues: CASSRLAGRSYEQYF.

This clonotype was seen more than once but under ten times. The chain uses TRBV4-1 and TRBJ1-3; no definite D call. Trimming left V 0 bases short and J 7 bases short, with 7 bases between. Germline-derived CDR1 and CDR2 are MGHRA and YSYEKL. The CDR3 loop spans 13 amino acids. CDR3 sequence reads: CASSQDSWNTIYF. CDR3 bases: TGCGCCAGCAGCCAAGATAGCTGGAACACCATATATTTT.

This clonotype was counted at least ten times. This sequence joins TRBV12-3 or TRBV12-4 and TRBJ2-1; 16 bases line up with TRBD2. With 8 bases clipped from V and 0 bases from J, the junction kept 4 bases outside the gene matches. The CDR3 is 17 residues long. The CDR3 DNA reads TGTGCCAGCCTGGGACTAGCGGGAGGGTTCTCCTACAATGAGCAGTTCTTC. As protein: CASLGLAGGFSYNEQFF.

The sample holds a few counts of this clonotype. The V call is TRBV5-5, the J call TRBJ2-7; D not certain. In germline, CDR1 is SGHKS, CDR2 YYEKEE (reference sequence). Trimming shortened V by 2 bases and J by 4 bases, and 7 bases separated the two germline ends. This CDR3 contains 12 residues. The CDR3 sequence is CASSFQDYEQYF. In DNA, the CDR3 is TGTGCCAGCAGCTTTCAGGATTACGAGCAGTACTTC. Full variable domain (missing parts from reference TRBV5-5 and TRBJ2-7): DAGVTQSPTHLIKTRGQQVTLRCSPISGHKSVSWYQQVLGQGPQFIFQYYEKEERGRGNFPDRFSARQFPNYSSELNVNALLLGDSALYLCASSFQDYEQYFGPGTRLTVT.

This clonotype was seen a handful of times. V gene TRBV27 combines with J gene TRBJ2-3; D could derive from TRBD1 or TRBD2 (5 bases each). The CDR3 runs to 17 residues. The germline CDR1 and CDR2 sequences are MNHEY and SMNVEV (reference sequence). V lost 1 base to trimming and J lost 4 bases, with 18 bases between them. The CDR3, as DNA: TGTGCCAGCAGTTTATTGCCCCGGATTCGGGACCCAGATACGCAGTATTTT. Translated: CASSLLPRIRDPDTQYF.

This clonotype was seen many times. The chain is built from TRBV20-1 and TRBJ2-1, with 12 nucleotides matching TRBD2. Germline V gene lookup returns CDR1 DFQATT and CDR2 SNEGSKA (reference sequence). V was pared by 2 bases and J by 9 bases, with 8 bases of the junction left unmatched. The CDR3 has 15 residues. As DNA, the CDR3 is TGCAGTGCTAGACACCTGACTAGCGGGAGTAGTGAGCAGTTCTTC. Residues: CSARHLTSGSSEQFF.

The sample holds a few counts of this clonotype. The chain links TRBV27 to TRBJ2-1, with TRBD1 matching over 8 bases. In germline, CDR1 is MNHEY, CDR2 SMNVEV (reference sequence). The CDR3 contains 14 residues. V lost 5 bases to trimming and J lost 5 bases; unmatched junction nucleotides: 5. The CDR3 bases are TGTGCCAGCAGTCTCGGACAGGGTGACAATGAGCAGTTCTTC. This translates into CASSLGQGDNEQFF.